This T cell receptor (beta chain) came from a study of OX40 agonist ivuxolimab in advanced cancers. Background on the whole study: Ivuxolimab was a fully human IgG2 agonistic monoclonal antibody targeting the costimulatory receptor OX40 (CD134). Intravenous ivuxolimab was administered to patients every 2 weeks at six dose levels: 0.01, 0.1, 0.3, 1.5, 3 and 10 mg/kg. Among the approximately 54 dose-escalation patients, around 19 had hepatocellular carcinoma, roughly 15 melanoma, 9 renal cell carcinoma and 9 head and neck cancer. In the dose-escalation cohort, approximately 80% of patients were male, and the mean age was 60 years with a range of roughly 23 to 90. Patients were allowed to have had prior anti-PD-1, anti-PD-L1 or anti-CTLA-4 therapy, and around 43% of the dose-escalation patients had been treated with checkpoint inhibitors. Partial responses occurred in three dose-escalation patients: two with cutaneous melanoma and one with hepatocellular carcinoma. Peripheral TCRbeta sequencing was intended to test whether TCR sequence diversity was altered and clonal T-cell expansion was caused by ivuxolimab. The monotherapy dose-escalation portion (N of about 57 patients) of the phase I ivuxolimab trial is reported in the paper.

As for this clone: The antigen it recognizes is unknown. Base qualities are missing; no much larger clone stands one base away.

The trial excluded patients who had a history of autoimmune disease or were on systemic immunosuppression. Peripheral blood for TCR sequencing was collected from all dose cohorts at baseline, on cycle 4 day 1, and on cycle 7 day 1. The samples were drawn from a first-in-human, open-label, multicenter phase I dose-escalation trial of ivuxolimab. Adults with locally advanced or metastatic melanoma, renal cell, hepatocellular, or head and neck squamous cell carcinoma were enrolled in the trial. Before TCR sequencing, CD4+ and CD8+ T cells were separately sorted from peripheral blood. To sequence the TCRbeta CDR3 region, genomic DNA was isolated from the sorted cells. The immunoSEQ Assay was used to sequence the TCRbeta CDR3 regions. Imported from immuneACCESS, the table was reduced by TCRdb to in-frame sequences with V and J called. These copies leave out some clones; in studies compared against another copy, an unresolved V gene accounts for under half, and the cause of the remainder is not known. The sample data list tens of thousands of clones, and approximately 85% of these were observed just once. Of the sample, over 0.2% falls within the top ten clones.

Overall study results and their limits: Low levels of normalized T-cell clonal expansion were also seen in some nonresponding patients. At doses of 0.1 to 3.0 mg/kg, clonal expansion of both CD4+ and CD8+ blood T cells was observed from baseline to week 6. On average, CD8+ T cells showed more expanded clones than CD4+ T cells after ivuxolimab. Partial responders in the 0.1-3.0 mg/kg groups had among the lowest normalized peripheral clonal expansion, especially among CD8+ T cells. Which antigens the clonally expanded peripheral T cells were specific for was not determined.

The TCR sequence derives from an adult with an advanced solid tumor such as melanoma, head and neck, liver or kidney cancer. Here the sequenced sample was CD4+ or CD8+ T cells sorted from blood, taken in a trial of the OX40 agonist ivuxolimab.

Read as DNA, the sequence is TGCGCCAGCAGGGAGGACGGGAACACTGAAGCTTTCTTT. This sequence encodes CASREDGNTEAFF. The chain is assembled from TRBV10-1 and TRBJ1-1; the D gene assignment is ambiguous. In the germline V gene (reference sequence), CDR1 corresponds to WNHNN and CDR2 to SYGVQD. Its CDR3 holds 13 amino acids, cysteine through phenylalanine. Left in the record is the CDR3 DNA by itself, 39 bases read in frame from the first base. The germline ends are 9 bases apart after V is trimmed by 6 bases and J by 1 base.